This T cell receptor (beta chain) is drawn from a study of CD8 T cells in ankylosing spondylitis (dated by TCRdb to about 2017). Looking at the study overall: The study set out to find disease-linked TCR variants by profiling T cell receptor beta repertoires in ankylosing spondylitis patients and healthy donors. In total, the full study cohort was made up of 95 to 110 healthy donors and approximately 27 ankylosing spondylitis patients. Peripheral blood samples were taken, and synovial fluid was additionally collected from ankylosing spondylitis patients.

The trim is 6 bases for V and 2 bases for J, with a gap of 12 bases between the germline ends. The CDR3 goes from the cysteine to the phenylalanine over 14 residues. Left in the record is the CDR3 DNA by itself, 42 bases read in frame from the first base. CDR1 and CDR2 (SGDLS, YYNGEE) derive from the germline V gene. Instrument on record: Illumina HiSeq 2500. Quantitative 5'-RACE with molecular barcodes was the method used to prepare the TCR beta libraries. Per the authors' processing: Disease-linked TCR variants were identified with a new computational method built on a probabilistic model of VDJ rearrangement. The raw public reads went through TCRdb reprocessing: fastp at Q25, MiXCR clone calling, in-frame beta chains kept. Rows matching on CDR3 protein sequence are summarized as one entry with the most common DNA and genes. It is TCRdb's table, rather than the study itself, that gives the V and J calls and clone size. Within this sample are 650,000 to 800,000 distinct CDR3 sequences, with under 20% of them counted one time only. About 20% of the sample is taken by the ten largest.

What the study reported, not specific to this receptor: Some TCR beta motif variants had previously been reported in synovial fluid and blood of reactive arthritis patients, which suggested common disease-initiation mechanisms. According to the report, matched synovial fluid samples from ankylosing spondylitis patients were significantly enriched for the disease-linked clones. In peripheral blood, the disease-linked clones were found at relatively low frequencies and had a CD8+ phenotype. Blood from ankylosing spondylitis patients appeared to be characterized by a TCR beta motif composed of several highly homologous amino acid variants.

This clonotype was picked up many times. Its antigen has not been determined. The record has no base qualities; no much larger clone is one base away. This TCR derives from a male donor with ankylosing spondylitis. The sequencing sample was made of blood, either unsorted or a sorted T cell fraction (not recorded which). The rearrangement combines TRBV9 with TRBJ1-3, with no confidently assigned D gene. The CDR3 protein is CASTRGGTGNTIYF. The DNA reads TGTGCCAGCACCCGGGGTGGGACTGGAAACACCATATATTTT.